This T cell receptor beta chain was recovered during a study of vaccination and CD4 T cells after COVID-19. Study-wide background: With about ten mild cases and one severe, convalescent patients were SARS-CoV-2 positive by nasal swab PCR.

Dates of PCR positivity, March to December 2020, preceded the US Alpha, Beta and Delta variants. Germline CDR1 reads ENHRY; CDR2 reads SYGVKD. The trim removed 2 bases at V and 2 bases at J, leaving 6 bases unmatched. The CDR3 is 15 residues long. TCRdb reanalysed the PCR reads using MiXCR and keeps one entry per CDR3 protein. The repertoire holds about 20,000 distinct CDR3 sequences, with 58% as singletons. The material was CD4+ T cells from blood, obtained before SARS-CoV-2 vaccination. This sequence originates from a human donor who had recovered from COVID-19. The rearrangement links TRBV10-3 to TRBJ2-7; TRBD1 matches 7 bases. CDR3 bases: TGTGCCATCAGTGAGAGCCGGGACAGACCCTACGAGCAGTACTTC. This sequence encodes CAISESRDRPYEQYF.